A selection of T cell receptor beta chains follows, all from one sample in a study of molecular identifiers for immune sequencing clone quantification. TCRdb reprocessed the PCR reads via MiXCR and lists one record per CDR3 protein. The sample lists tens of thousands of distinct CDR3 sequences, about 15% occurring once. The sequenced material came from naive CD8+ T cells from blood, with Jurkat cell RNA spiked in. The receptors were gathered from a human donor in good health. Some libraries in this study had Jurkat cell RNA spiked in. Each CDR3 is given with its conserved first and last residue. The order of the fields is CDR3 length, J gene, clone size, D gene, V gene, CDR3 DNA, CDR3 protein. D genes are given only for firm matches. The listing skips clone size in some rows; elsewhere it reads once, few, many or a size class.

15	TRBJ2-7	many	TRBD2	TRBV5-4	TGTGCCAGCAGCTTGGCGGCTAGCGGGGGCTACGAGCAGTACTTC	CASSLAASGGYEQYF
13	TRBJ2-2	NA	NA	TRBV12-3/TRBV12-4	TGTGCCAGCAGTTCTGGGGGTAGCGGGGAGCTGTTTTTT	CASSSGGSGELFF
13	TRBJ2-3	many	TRBD2	TRBV12-3/TRBV12-4	TGTGCCAGCGGCAGTAGCGGGGCAGATACGCAGTATTTT	CASGSSGADTQYF
13	TRBJ2-7	few	NA	TRBV5-1	TGCGCCAGCAGCCCGGACGAAACCTACGAGCAGTACTTC	CASSPDETYEQYF
14	TRBJ1-6	NA	NA	TRBV6-5	TGTGCCAGCAGTTACTACGGTGGGACATCACCCCTCCACTTT	CASSYYGGTSPLHF
13	TRBJ2-3	many	NA	TRBV20-1	TGCAGTGCCTGGACGGGACACACAGATACGCAGTATTTT	CSAWTGHTDTQYF
15	TRBJ2-5	many	TRBD2	TRBV11-3	TGTGCCAGCAGCTTGATGGCGGGAGGGCAAGAGACCCAGTACTTC	CASSLMAGGQETQYF
14	TRBJ2-7	many	TRBD2	TRBV4-3	TGCGCCAGCAGCCAAGATCGGGGGGTTTACGAGCAGTACTTC	CASSQDRGVYEQYF
13	TRBJ2-5	many	NA	TRBV7-9	TGTGCCAGCAGCCCTACAATAGAAGAGACCCAGTACTTC	CASSPTIEETQYF
16	TRBJ2-3	many	NA	TRBV13	TGTGCCAGCAGCAGAAGCGAGGCCGGGTACACAGATACGCAGTATTTT	CASSRSEAGYTDTQYF
16	TRBJ1-4	many	TRBD1	TRBV7-9	TGTGCCAGCAGCTTAGCCCCGACAGGGGAGGAGGAAAAACTGTTTTTT	CASSLAPTGEEEKLFF
16	TRBJ2-7	NA	TRBD1	TRBV6-2/TRBV6-3	TGTGCCAGCGGACCCTTCTGGACAGGGGAGTCCTACGAGCAGTACTTC	CASGPFWTGESYEQYF
14	TRBJ2-7	many	NA	TRBV4-1	TGCGCCAGCAGCCAAGAGAGCGGAACCTACGAGCAGTACTTC	CASSQESGTYEQYF
13	TRBJ1-5	many	NA	TRBV12-3/TRBV12-4	TGTGCCAGCACCGGGACTTGGTCTCAGCCCCAGCATTTT	CASTGTWSQPQHF
14	TRBJ2-7	many	TRBD1	TRBV5-1	TGCGCCAGCAGATCGGACAGGGGGCTCTACGAGCAGTACTTC	CASRSDRGLYEQYF
14	TRBJ2-3	many	TRBD1	TRBV4-1	TGCGCCAGCAGTTACTACAGGGGGGCAGATACGCAGTATTTT	CASSYYRGADTQYF
15	TRBJ2-5	many	TRBD1	TRBV5-5	TGTGCCAGCAGCTGGGGGACAGGGCGGCAAGAGACCCAGTACTTC	CASSWGTGRQETQYF
11	TRBJ2-7	many	NA	TRBV7-9	TGTGCCAGCAGCTCCCCCTACGAGCAGTACTTC	CASSSPYEQYF
13	TRBJ2-3	many	NA	TRBV20-1	TGCAGTGTAGTGGGGAGACACACAGATACGCAGTATTTT	CSVVGRHTDTQYF
13	TRBJ2-3	many	NA	TRBV29-1	TGCAGCGTTGAAGTGGGCGCGGTAGATACGCAGTATTTT	CSVEVGAVDTQYF
15	TRBJ2-2	many	NA	TRBV9	TGTGCCAGCAGCGTCGTAGGGGGAGAGACCGGGGAGCTGTTTTTT	CASSVVGGETGELFF
14	TRBJ2-3	medium-sized	TRBD2	TRBV29-1	TGCAGCGTCGAGTTAGCGGGAGGAGCAGATACGCAGTATTTT	CSVELAGGADTQYF
16	TRBJ2-2	many	TRBD2	TRBV6-5	TGTGCCAGCAGTTACTCGGGAGGGGTAGGGACCGGGGAGCTGTTTTTT	CASSYSGGVGTGELFF
17	TRBJ2-2	many	NA	TRBV20-1	TGCAGTGCTAGAGGGATAGAGGGGGGGTTGGGCACCGGGGAGCTGTTTTTT	CSARGIEGGLGTGELFF
17	TRBJ2-2	NA	NA	TRBV12-2	TGTGCAAGTCGCTTAGATGTGGGGGCGCTCGACACCGGGGAGCTGTTTTTT	CASRLDVGALDTGELFF
17	TRBJ2-2	many	TRBD2	TRBV28	TGTGCCAGCAGTTTGACTAGCGGGACTACGAACACCGGGGAGCTGTTTTTT	CASSLTSGTTNTGELFF
12	TRBJ2-3	many	NA	TRBV5-1	TGCGCCAGCAGCTTCGGGCCAGATACGCAGTATTTT	CASSFGPDTQYF
13	TRBJ1-5	many	NA	TRBV7-8	TGTGCCAGCAGTACATCCCCAAATCAGCCCCAGCATTTT	CASSTSPNQPQHF
12	TRBJ1-3	many	NA	TRBV20-1	TGCAGTGCTGGTGGACCGGGAAACACCATATATTTT	CSAGGPGNTIYF
14	TRBJ2-7	many	NA	TRBV27	TGTGCCAGCAGTTTATCGGGAGCCCGCTACGAGCAGTACTTC	CASSLSGARYEQYF
15	TRBJ2-7	many	TRBD1	TRBV6-5	TGTGCCAGCAGTTATTCCCCGGGACAGGGGTCCGAGCAGTACTTC	CASSYSPGQGSEQYF
18	TRBJ2-3	many	TRBD1	TRBV2	TGTGCCAGCCTTACTCGGACGGGACAGGGGGCGAACACAGATACGCAGTATTTT	CASLTRTGQGANTDTQYF
17	TRBJ2-2	NA	TRBD1	TRBV13	TGTGCCAGCAGCAACCGTCCGGGACAGGGTAACACCGGGGAGCTGTTTTTT	CASSNRPGQGNTGELFF
13	TRBJ2-7	many	NA	TRBV14	TGTGCCAGCAGCCAAGTTGCGGGTTCCGAGCAGTACTTC	CASSQVAGSEQYF
16	TRBJ2-4	many	NA	TRBV21-1	TGTGCCAGCAGCCACCTCAGAGACCTAGCCAAAAACATTCAGTACTTC	CASSHLRDLAKNIQYF
12	TRBJ2-7	many	NA	TRBV7-9	TGTGCCAGCAGCTCTAGCTCCTACGAGCAGTACTTC	CASSSSSYEQYF
14	TRBJ1-2	NA	TRBD1	TRBV29-1	TGCAGCGCCGCAGGGGGCGCGAGATTTGGAGGCTACACCTTC	CSAAGGARFGGYTF
13	TRBJ1-1	many	NA	TRBV7-9	TGTGCCAGCAGCTCGCATGAGAACACTGAAGCTTTCTTT	CASSSHENTEAFF
15	TRBJ2-4	many	TRBD2	TRBV20-1	TGCAGTTGGCTAGCGGAGACGGAAGCCAAAAACATTCAGTACTTC	CSWLAETEAKNIQYF
17	TRBJ2-1	medium-sized	TRBD1	TRBV6-5	TGTGCCAGCAGCAAGAATGCCGGGACAGTGACCTACAATGAGCAGTTCTTC	CASSKNAGTVTYNEQFF
13	TRBJ2-6	many	NA	TRBV29-1	TGCAGCGTTGTCAAGCCTGGGGCCAACGTCCTGACTTTC	CSVVKPGANVLTF
14	TRBJ2-3	many	NA	TRBV12-3/TRBV12-4	TGTGCCAGCAGTTTGGTCAGGGTTGCAGATACGCAGTATTTT	CASSLVRVADTQYF
13	TRBJ1-5	medium-sized	NA	TRBV6-5	TGTGCCAGCAGTTACTCCGGAGATCAGCCCCAGCATTTT	CASSYSGDQPQHF
11	TRBJ2-6	medium-sized	NA	TRBV29-1	TGCAGCGTTCATACTGCCAACGTCCTGACTTTC	CSVHTANVLTF
15	TRBJ2-2	many	TRBD1	TRBV28	TGTGCCAGCAGTCTCGACAGGGATGACACCGGGGAGCTGTTTTTT	CASSLDRDDTGELFF
16	TRBJ2-3	medium-sized	TRBD2	TRBV20-1	TGCAGTGCTCTTCGTAGCGGGAGGGGTCGCACAGATACGCAGTATTTT	CSALRSGRGRTDTQYF
13	TRBJ2-2	many	NA	TRBV7-9	TGTGCCAGCAGCCCCGGTGCGGAGGGGGAGCTGTTTTTT	CASSPGAEGELFF
13	TRBJ2-7	many	NA	TRBV4-3	TGCGCCAGCAGCCAAGTACGGGGCTCCGAGCAGTACTTC	CASSQVRGSEQYF
13	TRBJ2-2	many	NA	TRBV6-5	TGTGCCAGCAGTTACTCAGGCACCGGGGAGCTGTTTTTT	CASSYSGTGELFF
14	TRBJ2-7	many	NA	TRBV10-2	TGCGCCAGCCTCCCGACCCCACCGACCTACGAGCAGTACTTC	CASLPTPPTYEQYF
16	TRBJ1-1	many	TRBD1	TRBV9	TGTGCCAGCAGCGTAGAGGACAGGGCCCAAAACACTGAAGCTTTCTTT	CASSVEDRAQNTEAFF
13	TRBJ1-1	medium-sized	NA	TRBV4-1	TGCGCCAGCAGCCAAGGCGGACAGACTGAAGCTTTCTTT	CASSQGGQTEAFF
14	TRBJ2-5	many	TRBD2	TRBV29-1	TGCAGCGTTACGGGCCTAGCGGATACCGAGACCCAGTACTTC	CSVTGLADTETQYF